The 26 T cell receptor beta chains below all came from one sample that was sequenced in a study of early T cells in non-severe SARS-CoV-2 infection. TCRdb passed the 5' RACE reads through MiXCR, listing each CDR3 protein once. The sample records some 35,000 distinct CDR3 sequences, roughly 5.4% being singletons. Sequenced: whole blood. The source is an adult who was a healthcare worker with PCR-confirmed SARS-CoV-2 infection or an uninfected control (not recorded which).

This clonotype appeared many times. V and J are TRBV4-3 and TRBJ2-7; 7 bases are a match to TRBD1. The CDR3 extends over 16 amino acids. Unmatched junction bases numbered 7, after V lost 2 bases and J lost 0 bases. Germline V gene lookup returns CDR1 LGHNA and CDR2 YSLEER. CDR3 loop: CASSQHPGGSSYEQYF. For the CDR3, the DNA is TGCGCCAGCAGCCAACATCCAGGGGGAAGCTCCTACGAGCAGTACTTC.

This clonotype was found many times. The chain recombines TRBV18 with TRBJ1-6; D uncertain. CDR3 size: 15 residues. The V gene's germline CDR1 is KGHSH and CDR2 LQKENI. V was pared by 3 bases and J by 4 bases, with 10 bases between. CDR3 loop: CASSPADLYNSPLHF. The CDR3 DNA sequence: TGTGCCAGCTCACCCGCCGACCTGTATAATTCACCCCTCCACTTT.

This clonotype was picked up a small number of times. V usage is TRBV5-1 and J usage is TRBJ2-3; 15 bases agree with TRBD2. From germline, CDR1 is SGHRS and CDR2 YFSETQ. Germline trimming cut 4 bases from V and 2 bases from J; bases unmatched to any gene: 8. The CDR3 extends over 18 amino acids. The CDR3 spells CASSLGTSGRPLTDTQYF. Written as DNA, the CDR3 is TGCGCCAGCAGCCTAGGGACTAGCGGGAGGCCCCTCACAGATACGCAGTATTTT. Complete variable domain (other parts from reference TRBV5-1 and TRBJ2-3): KAGVTQTPRYLIKTRGQQVTLSCSPISGHRSVSWYQQTPGQGLQFLFEYFSETQRNKGNFPGRFSGRQFSNSRSEMNVSTLELGDSALYLCASSLGTSGRPLTDTQYFGPGTRLTVL.

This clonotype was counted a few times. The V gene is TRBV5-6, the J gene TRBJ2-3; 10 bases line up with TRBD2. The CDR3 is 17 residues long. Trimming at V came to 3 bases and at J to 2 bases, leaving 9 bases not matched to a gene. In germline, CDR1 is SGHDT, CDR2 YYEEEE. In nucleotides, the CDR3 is TGTGCCAGCAGCTCCCTGAATAGCGGGGGGTTCACAGATACGCAGTATTTT. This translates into CASSSLNSGGFTDTQYF. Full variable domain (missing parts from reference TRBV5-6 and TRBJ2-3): DAGVTQSPTHLIKTRGQQVTLRCSPKSGHDTVSWYQQALGQGPQFIFQYYEEEERQRGNFPDRFSGHQFPNYSSELNVNALLLGDSALYLCASSSLNSGGFTDTQYFGPGTRLTVL.

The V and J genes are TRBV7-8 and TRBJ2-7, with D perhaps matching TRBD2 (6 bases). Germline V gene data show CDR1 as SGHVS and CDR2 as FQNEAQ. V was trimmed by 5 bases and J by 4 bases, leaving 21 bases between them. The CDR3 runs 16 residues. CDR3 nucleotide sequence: TGTGCCAGCAGCACCCTGGAGGGACGGTCGAATTACGAGCAGTACTTC. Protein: CASSTLEGRSNYEQYF.

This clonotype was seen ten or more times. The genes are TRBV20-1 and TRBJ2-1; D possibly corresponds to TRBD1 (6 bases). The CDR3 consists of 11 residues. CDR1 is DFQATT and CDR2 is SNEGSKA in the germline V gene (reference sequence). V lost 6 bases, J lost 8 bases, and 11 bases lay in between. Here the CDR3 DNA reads TGCAGTGCCCGCAGGGGATATGAGCAGTTCTTC. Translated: CSARRGYEQFF.

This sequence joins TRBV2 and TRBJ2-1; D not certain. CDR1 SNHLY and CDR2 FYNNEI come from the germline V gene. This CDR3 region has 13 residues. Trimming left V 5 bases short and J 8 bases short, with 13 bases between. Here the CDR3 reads CASSYAGWDEQFF. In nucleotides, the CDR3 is TGTGCCAGCAGTTATGCCGGGTGGGATGAGCAGTTCTTC.

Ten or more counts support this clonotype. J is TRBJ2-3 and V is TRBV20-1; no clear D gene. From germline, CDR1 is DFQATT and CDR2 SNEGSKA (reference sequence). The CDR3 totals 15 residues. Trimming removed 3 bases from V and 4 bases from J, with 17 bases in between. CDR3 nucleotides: TGCAGTGCTAGCAGAGGCGGCTTTAGCTCAGATACGCAGTATTTT. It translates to CSASRGGFSSDTQYF.

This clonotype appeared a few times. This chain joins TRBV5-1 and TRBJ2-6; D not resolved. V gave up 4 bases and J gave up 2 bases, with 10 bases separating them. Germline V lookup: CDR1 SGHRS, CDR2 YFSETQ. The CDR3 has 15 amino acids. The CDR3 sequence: CASSRTETGANVLTF. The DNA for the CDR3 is TGCGCCAGCAGCCGAACAGAGACTGGGGCCAACGTCCTGACTTTC.

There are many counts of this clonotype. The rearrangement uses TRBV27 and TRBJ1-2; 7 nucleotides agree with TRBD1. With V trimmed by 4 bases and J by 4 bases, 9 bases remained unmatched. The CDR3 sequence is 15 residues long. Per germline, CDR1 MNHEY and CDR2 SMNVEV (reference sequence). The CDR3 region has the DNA TGTGCCAGCAGTTCCGGGACAGCCCGTTTCTATGGCTACACCTTC. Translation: CASSSGTARFYGYTF.

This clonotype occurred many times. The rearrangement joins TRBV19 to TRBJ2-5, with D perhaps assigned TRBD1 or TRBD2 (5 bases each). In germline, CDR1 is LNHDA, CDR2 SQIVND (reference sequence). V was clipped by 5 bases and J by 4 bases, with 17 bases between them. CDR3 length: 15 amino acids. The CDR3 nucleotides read TGTGCCAGTAGTTCCCGGGACCGTTCATCAGAGACCCAGTACTTC. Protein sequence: CASSSRDRSSETQYF.

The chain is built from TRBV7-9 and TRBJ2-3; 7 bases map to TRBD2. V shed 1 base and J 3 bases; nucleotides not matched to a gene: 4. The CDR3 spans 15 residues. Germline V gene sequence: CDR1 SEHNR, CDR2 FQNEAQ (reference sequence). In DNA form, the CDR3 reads TGTGCCAGCAGCTTAGTCGTACTAGCGACAGATACGCAGTATTTT. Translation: CASSLVVLATDTQYF.

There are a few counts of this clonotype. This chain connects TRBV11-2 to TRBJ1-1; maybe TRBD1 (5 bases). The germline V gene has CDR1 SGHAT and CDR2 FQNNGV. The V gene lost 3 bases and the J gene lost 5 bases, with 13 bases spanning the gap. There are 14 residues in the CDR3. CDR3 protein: CASSLGTHGTEAFF. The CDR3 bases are TGTGCCAGCAGCTTGGGGACGCATGGAACTGAAGCTTTCTTT.

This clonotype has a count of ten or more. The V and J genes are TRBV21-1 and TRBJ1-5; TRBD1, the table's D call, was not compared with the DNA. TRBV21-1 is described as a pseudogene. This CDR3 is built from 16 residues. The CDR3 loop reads CASSARGNRVNQPQHF. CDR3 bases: TGTGCCAGCAGCGCCAGAGGGAACAGGGTCAATCAGCCCCAGCATTTT.

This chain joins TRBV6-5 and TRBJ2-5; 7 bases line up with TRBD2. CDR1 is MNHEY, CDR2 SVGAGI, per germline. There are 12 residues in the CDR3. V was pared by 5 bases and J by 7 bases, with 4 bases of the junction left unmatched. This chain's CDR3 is CASSPREGTQYF. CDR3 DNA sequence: TGTGCCAGCAGTCCCAGGGAGGGGACCCAGTACTTC.

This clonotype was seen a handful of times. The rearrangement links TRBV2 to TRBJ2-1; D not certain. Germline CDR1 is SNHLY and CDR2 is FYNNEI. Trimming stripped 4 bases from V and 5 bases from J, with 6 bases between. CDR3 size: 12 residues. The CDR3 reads CASSVQDNEQFF. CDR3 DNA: TGTGCCAGCAGTGTTCAGGACAATGAGCAGTTCTTC.

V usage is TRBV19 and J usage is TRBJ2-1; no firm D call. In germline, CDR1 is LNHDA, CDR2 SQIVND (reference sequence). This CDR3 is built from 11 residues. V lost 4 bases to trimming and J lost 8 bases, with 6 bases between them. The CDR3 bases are TGTGCCAGTAGTAGGTGGGATGAGCAGTTCTTC. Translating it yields CASSRWDEQFF.

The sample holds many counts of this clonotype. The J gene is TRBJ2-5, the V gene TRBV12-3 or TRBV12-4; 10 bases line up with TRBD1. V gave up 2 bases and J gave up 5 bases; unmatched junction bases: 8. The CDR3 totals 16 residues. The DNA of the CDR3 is TGTGCCAGCAGTTTAAAGACAGGGGGCCGTGGGGAGACCCAGTACTTC. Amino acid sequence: CASSLKTGGRGETQYF.

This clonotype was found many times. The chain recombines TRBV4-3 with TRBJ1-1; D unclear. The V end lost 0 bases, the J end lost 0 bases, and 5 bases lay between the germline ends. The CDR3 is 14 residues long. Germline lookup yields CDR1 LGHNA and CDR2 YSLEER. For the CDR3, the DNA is TGCGCCAGCAGCCAAGACAGCATGAACACTGAAGCTTTCTTT. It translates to CASSQDSMNTEAFF.

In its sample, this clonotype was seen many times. CDR3 in amino acids: CSATGINTYNEQFF. The CDR3 bases are TGCAGTGCTACTGGGATAAACACCTACAATGAGCAGTTCTTC. The gene calls are TRBV20-1 and TRBJ2-1; D is undetermined. The V and J ends lost 4 bases and 2 bases respectively, with 12 bases between them. Germline lookup yields CDR1 DFQATT and CDR2 SNEGSKA (reference sequence). The CDR3 contains 14 residues.

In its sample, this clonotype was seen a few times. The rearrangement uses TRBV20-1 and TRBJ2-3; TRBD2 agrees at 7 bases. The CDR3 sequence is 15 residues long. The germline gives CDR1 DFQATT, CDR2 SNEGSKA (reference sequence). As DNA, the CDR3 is TGCAGCGCTTTCCACCTAGCGGAGTTCACAGATACGCAGTATTTT. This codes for CSAFHLAEFTDTQYF.

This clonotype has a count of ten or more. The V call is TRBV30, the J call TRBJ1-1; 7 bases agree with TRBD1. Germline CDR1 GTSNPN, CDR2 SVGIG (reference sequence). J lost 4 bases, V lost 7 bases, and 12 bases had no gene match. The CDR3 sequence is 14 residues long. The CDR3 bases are TGTGCCTCCCACAGGGGCGGTTTGGGCACTGAAGCTTTCTTT. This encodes CASHRGGLGTEAFF. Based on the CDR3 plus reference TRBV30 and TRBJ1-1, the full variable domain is SQTIHQWPATLVQPVGSPLSLECTVEGTSNPNLYWYRQAAGRGLQLLFYSVGIGQISSEVPQNLSASRPQDRQFILSSKKLLLSDSGFYLCASHRGGLGTEAFFGQGTRLTVV.

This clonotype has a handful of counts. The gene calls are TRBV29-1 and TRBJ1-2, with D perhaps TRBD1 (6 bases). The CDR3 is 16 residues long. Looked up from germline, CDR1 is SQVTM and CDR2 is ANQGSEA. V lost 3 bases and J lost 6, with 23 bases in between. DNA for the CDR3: TGCAGCGTTGATGGGGGGGCAAGAGGATCCCGACATGGCTACACCTTC. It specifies CSVDGGARGSRHGYTF.

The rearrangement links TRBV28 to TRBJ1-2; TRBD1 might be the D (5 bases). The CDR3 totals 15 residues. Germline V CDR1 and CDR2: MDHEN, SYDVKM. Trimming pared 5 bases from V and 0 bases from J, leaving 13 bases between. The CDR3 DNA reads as TGTGCCAGCAGTGACAGAGCCACAGCTAACTATGGCTACACCTTC. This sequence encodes CASSDRATANYGYTF.

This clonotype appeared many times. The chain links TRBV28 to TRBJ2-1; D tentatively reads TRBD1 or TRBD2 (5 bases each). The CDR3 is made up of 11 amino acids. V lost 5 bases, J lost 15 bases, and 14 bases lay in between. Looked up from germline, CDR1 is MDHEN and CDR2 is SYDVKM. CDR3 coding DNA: TGTGCCAGCAGTGAACGGGGCTTTCGGTTCTTC. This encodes CASSERGFRFF.

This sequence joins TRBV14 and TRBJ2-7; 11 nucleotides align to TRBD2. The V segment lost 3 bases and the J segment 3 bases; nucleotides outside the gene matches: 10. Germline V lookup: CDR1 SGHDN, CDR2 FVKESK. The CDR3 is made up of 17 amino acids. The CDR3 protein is CASSQDWGTSGFYEQYF. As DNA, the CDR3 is TGTGCCAGCAGCCAGGACTGGGGGACTAGCGGTTTCTACGAGCAGTACTTC.